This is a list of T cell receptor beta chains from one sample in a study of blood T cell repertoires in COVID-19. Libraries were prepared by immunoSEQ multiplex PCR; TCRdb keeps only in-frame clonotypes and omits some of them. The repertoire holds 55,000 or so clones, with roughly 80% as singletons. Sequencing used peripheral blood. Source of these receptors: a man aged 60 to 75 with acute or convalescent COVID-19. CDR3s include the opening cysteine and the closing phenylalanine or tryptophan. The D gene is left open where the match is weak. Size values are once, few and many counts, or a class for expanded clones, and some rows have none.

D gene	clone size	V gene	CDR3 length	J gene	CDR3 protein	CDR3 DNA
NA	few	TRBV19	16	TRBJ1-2	CASSLTVNPANYGYTF	TGTGCCAGTAGTCTTACAGTTAACCCCGCTAACTATGGCTACACCTTC
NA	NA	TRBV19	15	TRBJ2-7	CASSISSSNSYEQYF	TGTGCCAGTAGTATCTCGTCATCTAACTCCTACGAGCAGTACTTC
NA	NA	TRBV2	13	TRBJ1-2	CAAGGSPARGYTF	TGTGCCGCGGGGGGGAGCCCCGCGAGAGGCTACACCTTC
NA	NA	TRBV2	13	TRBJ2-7	CASSIMQGYEQYF	TGTGCCAGCAGTATCATGCAGGGGTACGAGCAGTACTTC
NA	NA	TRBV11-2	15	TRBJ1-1	CASSLDVGDDTEAFF	TGTGCCAGCAGCTTAGACGTCGGTGATGACACTGAAGCTTTCTTT
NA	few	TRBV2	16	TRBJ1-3	CASSEGGRQGGDTIYF	TGTGCCAGCAGTGAAGGGGGAAGGCAGGGTGGGGACACCATATATTTT
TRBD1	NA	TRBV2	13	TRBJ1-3	CASSDMGQIAIYF	TGTGCCAGCTCTGACATGGGACAGATAGCCATATATTTT
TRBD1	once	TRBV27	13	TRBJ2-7	CASTDRGNYEQYF	TGTGCCAGTACGGACAGGGGGAACTACGAGCAGTACTTC
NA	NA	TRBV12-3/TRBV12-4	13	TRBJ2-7	CASSRQVVHEQYF	TGTGCCAGCAGCCGTCAGGTAGTGCACGAGCAGTACTTC
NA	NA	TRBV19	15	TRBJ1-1	CASSPLNDRITEAFF	TGTGCCAGTAGTCCCCTGAACGACAGGATCACTGAAGCTTTCTTT
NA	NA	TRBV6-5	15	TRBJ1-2	CASSYSPRENYGYTF	TGTGCCAGCAGTTACTCTCCCAGGGAAAACTATGGCTACACCTTC
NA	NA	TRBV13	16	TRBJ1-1	CASSPPDRPMNTEAFF	TGTGCCAGCAGCCCCCCGGACAGACCCATGAACACTGAAGCTTTCTTT
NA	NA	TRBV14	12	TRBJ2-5	CASSQFRETQYF	TGTGCCAGCAGCCAATTCCGAGAGACCCAGTACTTC
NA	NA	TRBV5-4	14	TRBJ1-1	CASSMGTGNTEAFF	TGTGCCAGCAGCATGGGAACAGGGAACACTGAAGCTTTCTTT
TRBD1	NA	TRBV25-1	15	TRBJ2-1	CASSDQSRGRSEQFF	TGTGCCAGCAGTGATCAGTCGAGGGGGCGGAGTGAGCAGTTCTTC
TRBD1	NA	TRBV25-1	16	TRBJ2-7	CASSDTPGQGHHEQYF	TGTGCCAGCAGCGATACTCCGGGACAGGGGCACCACGAGCAGTACTTC
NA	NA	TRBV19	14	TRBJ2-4	CASSNQYAKNIQYF	TGTGCCAGTAGCAACCAGTACGCCAAAAACATTCAGTACTTC
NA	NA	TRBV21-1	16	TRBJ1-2	CASSLLGTSPTYGYTF	TGTGCCAGCAGCCTATTGGGGACATCTCCGACCTATGGCTACACCTTC
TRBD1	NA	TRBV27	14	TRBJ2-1	CASRSGTGGNEQFF	TGTGCCAGCAGGAGCGGGACAGGGGGGAATGAGCAGTTCTTC
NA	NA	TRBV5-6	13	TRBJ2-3	CASSLPGTDTQYF	TGTGCCAGCAGCTTGCCGGGAACAGATACGCAGTATTTT
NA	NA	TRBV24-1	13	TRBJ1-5	CATSARDNQPQHF	TGTGCCACCAGTGCCAGGGACAATCAGCCCCAGCATTTT
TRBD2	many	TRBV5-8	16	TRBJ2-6	CASSRGEGSGANVLTF	TGTGCCAGCAGCCGCGGGGAGGGCTCTGGGGCCAACGTCCTGACTTTC
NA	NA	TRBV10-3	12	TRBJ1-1	CAISYQGTEAFF	TGTGCCATCAGTTATCAGGGAACTGAAGCTTTCTTT
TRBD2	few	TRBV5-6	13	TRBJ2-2	CASSYGGSGELFF	TGTGCCAGCAGCTACGGGGGGAGCGGGGAGCTGTTTTTT
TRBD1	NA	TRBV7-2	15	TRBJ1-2	CASSFTGVLAYGYTF	TGTGCCAGCAGCTTTACAGGGGTCCTCGCCTATGGCTACACCTTC
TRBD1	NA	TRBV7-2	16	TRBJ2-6	CASGMDRGAGANVLTF	TGTGCCAGCGGTATGGACAGGGGCGCTGGGGCCAACGTCCTGACTTTC
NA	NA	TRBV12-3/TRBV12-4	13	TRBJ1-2	CASSADLAYGYTF	TGTGCCAGCAGTGCAGATTTAGCCTATGGCTACACCTTC
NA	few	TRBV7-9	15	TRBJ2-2	CASSEWTADAGELFF	TGTGCCAGCAGCGAATGGACAGCGGACGCCGGGGAGCTGTTTTTT
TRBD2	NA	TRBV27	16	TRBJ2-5	CASSLLGSGVQETQYF	TGTGCCAGCAGTCTACTCGGTAGCGGGGTCCAAGAGACCCAGTACTTC
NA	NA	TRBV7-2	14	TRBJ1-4	CASSLNKGREKLFF	TGTGCCAGCAGCTTAAATAAGGGGAGGGAAAAACTGTTTTTT
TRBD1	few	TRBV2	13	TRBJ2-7	CASSRDRVREQYF	TGTGCCAGCAGTCGGGACAGGGTACGGGAGCAGTACTTC
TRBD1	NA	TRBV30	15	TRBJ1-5	CAWTGGQGGNQPQHF	TGTGCCTGGACCGGGGGACAGGGCGGCAATCAGCCCCAGCATTTT
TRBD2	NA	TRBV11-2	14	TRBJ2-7	CASSFFAGGHEQYF	TGTGCCAGCAGCTTCTTCGCGGGGGGCCACGAGCAGTACTTC
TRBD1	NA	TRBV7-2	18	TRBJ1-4	CASTTLPRAGGTNEKLFF	TGTGCCAGCACCACTTTGCCGCGTGCAGGGGGGACTAATGAAAAACTGTTTTTT
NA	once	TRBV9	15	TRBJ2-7	CASSVAGDSLYEQYF	TGTGCCAGCAGCGTAGCAGGAGACAGCCTTTACGAGCAGTACTTC
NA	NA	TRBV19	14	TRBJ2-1	CASGLWKNYNEQFF	TGTGCCAGTGGACTTTGGAAGAACTACAATGAGCAGTTCTTC
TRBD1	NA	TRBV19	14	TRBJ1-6	CASSIDQGDSPLHF	TGTGCCAGTAGTATTGACCAGGGGGATTCACCCCTCCACTTT
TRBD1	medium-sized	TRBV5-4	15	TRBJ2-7	CASSATGTGLYEQYF	TGTGCCAGCAGCGCTACCGGGACAGGGTTGTACGAGCAGTACTTC
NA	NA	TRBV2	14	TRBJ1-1	CASSARTFRTEAFF	TGTGCCAGCAGTGCAAGAACCTTCAGGACTGAAGCTTTCTTT
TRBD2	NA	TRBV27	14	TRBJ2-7	CASSSRTRLYEQYF	TGTGCCAGCAGTTCCCGGACTAGACTCTACGAGCAGTACTTC
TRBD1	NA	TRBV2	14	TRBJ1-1	CASSEEGTGTEAFF	TGTGCCAGCAGTGAGGAGGGGACAGGCACTGAAGCTTTCTTT
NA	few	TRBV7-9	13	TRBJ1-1	CASSSQGNTEAFF	TGTGCCAGCAGCTCCCAGGGGAACACTGAAGCTTTCTTT
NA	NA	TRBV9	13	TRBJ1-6	CATSSSYNSPLHF	TGTGCCACCTCGAGCTCCTATAATTCACCCCTCCACTTT
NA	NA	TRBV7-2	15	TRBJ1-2	CASSLDVDSRWGYTF	TGTGCCAGCAGCTTAGACGTTGACAGCCGGTGGGGCTACACCTTC
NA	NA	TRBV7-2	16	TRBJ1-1	CASSSPSGQTNTEAFF	TGTGCCAGCAGCTCACCTTCTGGACAGACGAACACTGAAGCTTTCTTT
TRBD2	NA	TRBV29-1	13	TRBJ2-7	CSATEGVAGQQYF	TGCAGCGCCACGGAGGGAGTAGCGGGGCAACAGTACTTC
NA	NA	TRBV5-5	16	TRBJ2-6	CASSLIGISGANVLTF	TGTGCCAGCAGCTTGATCGGTATCTCTGGGGCCAACGTCCTGACTTTC
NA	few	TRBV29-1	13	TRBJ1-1	CSVTTGPYTEAFF	TGCAGCGTCACGACAGGTCCCTACACTGAAGCTTTCTTT
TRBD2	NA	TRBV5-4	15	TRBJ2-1	CASSLRGTSLNEQFF	TGTGCCAGCAGCTTAAGGGGGACTAGCCTCAATGAGCAGTTCTTC